This record concerns one T cell receptor beta chain sequence. This entry belongs to a study of blood T cell repertoires in COVID-19. Study-level background: The study drew acute and convalescent COVID-19 samples from the United States, Italy and Spain. Nucleic acid was either cDNA or gDNA, and it came from T cells, B-cell-depleted T cells, or PBMCs.

V was pared by 3 bases and J by 4 bases, with 6 bases of the junction left unmatched. Germline assignment: CDR1 LGHNA and CDR2 YNFKEQ. The CDR3 extends over 15 amino acids. Study processing details: From reference gene primer amplification, estimates of nucleated cell counts were derived. TCRdb keeps only in-frame clones here, not all; method: immunoSEQ multiplex PCR. The V and J calls and clone size were taken over from that table, and D and trimming were inferred from the DNA. The repertoire holds over 100,000 clones, with 82% as singletons. The source is a man between 65 and 79 years old with acute or convalescent COVID-19. The sequenced sample was peripheral blood. J is TRBJ1-3 and V is TRBV4-2; TRBD1 matches at 7 bases. CDR3 nucleotide sequence: TGTGCCAGCAGCCACGGGACAGCTGGGGGAAACACCATATATTTT. Its translation is CASSHGTAGGNTIYF.